The 2 T cell receptor beta chains listed next were all sequenced from one sample in a study of blood T cells in healthy people across ages. For the second PCR, which ran for about 6 to 11 cycles, a sample-barcoded 5' primer and a J-beta primer mix were used. In TCRdb, the 5' RACE reads were re-called with MiXCR into one record per CDR3 protein. Of more than 1.4 million distinct CDR3 sequences in the sample, roughly 40% were seen once. Input material: blood. The receptors shown here come from a woman aged 18 to 35 in good health.

The rearrangement uses TRBV5-1 and TRBJ2-7, with D possibly being TRBD2 (6 bases). The CDR3 consists of 16 residues. V was pared by 0 bases and J by 0 bases, with 13 bases between. Germline-derived CDR1 and CDR2 are SGHRS and YFSETQ. CDR3 region: CASSLAPSENSYEQYF. CDR3 nucleotide sequence: TGCGCCAGCAGCTTGGCCCCTAGCGAAAACTCCTACGAGCAGTACTTC.

CDR3 sequence: CSVLGGTTYNEQFF. The CDR3 nucleotides are TGCAGCGTTCTGGGGGGGACGACCTACAATGAGCAGTTCTTC. The chain joins TRBV29-1 to TRBJ2-1, with 7 bases fitting TRBD2. Germline values: CDR1 SQVTM, CDR2 ANQGSEA. The CDR3 has 14 residues. With V trimmed by 5 bases and J by 2 bases, 6 bases remained unmatched.